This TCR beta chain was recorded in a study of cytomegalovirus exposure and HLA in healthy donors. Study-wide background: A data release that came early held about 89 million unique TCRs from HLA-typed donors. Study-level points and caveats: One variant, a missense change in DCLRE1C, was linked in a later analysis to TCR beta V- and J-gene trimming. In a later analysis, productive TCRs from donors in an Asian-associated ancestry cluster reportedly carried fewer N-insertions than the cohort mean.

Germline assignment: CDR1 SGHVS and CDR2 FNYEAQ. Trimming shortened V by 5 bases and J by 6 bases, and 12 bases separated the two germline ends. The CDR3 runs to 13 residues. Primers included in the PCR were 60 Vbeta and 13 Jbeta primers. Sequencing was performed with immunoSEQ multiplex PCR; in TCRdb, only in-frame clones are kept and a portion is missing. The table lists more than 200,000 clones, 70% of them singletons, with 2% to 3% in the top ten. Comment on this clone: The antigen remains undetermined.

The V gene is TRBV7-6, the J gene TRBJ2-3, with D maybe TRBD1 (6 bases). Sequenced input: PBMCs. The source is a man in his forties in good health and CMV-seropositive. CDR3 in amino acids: CASSLYREDTQYF. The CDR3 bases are TGTGCCAGCAGCCTCTACAGGGAGGATACGCAGTATTTT. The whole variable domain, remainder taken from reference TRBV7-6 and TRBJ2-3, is GAGVSQSPRYKVTKRGQDVALRCDPISGHVSLYWYRQALGQGPEFLTYFNYEAQQDKSGLPNDRFSAERPEGSISTLTIQRTEQRDSAMYRCASSLYREDTQYFGPGTRLTVL.